The TCR beta chain under discussion was sequenced for a study of radiation and T cells in renal cell carcinoma. Background on the study: Nephrectomy followed 15 Gy stereotactic body radiation by 4 weeks.

Losses at the gene ends were 6 bases for V and 5 bases for J; bases not matched to a gene: 17. Germline CDR1 SNHLY, CDR2 FYNNEI. CDR3 length: 17 amino acids. This table comes from immunoSEQ multiplex PCR, and its TCRdb copy is limited to in-frame clones, with some not included. This sample has 150,000 or so clones; around 90% occur once, and the top ten carry around 4%. The time point was: baseline pretreatment blood. The treatment was: 15 Gy SBRT to primary tumor, nephrectomy 4 weeks later. Radiation-treated patients gave blood at baseline, week 2 and week 4. The tumor was a clear cell renal cell carcinoma.

This TCR derives from a woman in her 70s with renal cell carcinoma. This sequence joins TRBV2 and TRBJ2-5; TRBD1 aligns across 8 bases. The specimen comprised blood, sampled from a patient whose treatment included radiotherapy and nephrectomy. The CDR3 DNA reads as TGTGCCAGCAGGACCGGGGTGGCAGGGGGCCGTCAGGAGACCCAGTACTTC. Translating it yields CASRTGVAGGRQETQYF.